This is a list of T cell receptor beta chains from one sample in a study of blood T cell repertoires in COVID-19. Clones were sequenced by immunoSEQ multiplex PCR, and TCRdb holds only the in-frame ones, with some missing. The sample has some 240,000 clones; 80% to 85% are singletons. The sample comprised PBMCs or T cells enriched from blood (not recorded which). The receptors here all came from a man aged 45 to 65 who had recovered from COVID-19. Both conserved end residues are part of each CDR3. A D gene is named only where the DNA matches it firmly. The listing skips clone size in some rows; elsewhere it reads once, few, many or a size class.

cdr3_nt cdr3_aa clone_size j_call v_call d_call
TGTGCCAGCAGTTACGAGGGACACCCAGGGGAGCAGTACTTC CASSYEGHPGEQYF - TRBJ2-7 TRBV6-5 -
TGTGCCAGCAGCTGGACAGGCCTCGGGGATAGCAATCAGCCCCAGCATTTT CASSWTGLGDSNQPQHF - TRBJ1-5 TRBV5-6 TRBD1
TGTGCCAGCAGCTTCGCCCAAGGGACAGGCGGTCAGCCCCAGCATTTT CASSFAQGTGGQPQHF - TRBJ1-5 TRBV5-5 TRBD1
TGTGCCAGTAGTATTCCAGGCTTTCAAGAGACCCAGTACTTC CASSIPGFQETQYF - TRBJ2-5 TRBV19 -
TGTGCCAGCAGCCAAGATATCCTAGATACGCAGTATTTT CASSQDILDTQYF - TRBJ2-3 TRBV4-2 -
TGCGCCAGCAGCCACATGAGTCCGGGGGGCCGGACTGAAGCTTTCTTT CASSHMSPGGRTEAFF - TRBJ1-1 TRBV4-3 -
TGTGCCAGCAGTTTATCACTCGGGGACAGCGAGCAGTTCTTC CASSLSLGDSEQFF - TRBJ2-1 TRBV27 TRBD1
TGTGCCAGCAGCTTATCGAGGGGGCTCAATCAGCCCCAGCATTTT CASSLSRGLNQPQHF - TRBJ1-5 TRBV7-6 TRBD1
TGTGCCAGCAGTGACGGAGCCTATGGCTACACCTTC CASSDGAYGYTF - TRBJ1-2 TRBV6-2/TRBV6-3 -
TGTGCCAGCAAAAGGCCGGGGACCTACGAGCAGTACTTC CASKRPGTYEQYF few TRBJ2-7 TRBV6-5 -
TGTGCCAGCACTAACACGGGGTGGGGACATGATGAAGCTTTCTTT CASTNTGWGHDEAFF - TRBJ1-1 TRBV6-5 -
TGTGCCAGCAGTTTATTGGGACTAGCGGACCGCTACGAGCAGTACTTC CASSLLGLADRYEQYF - TRBJ2-7 TRBV27 TRBD2
TGTGCCAGCAGCTTGTCTGTGACTCTGAGAAACACCATATATTTT CASSLSVTLRNTIYF - TRBJ1-3 TRBV5-6 -
TGTGCCAGTAGTATCCCATTTCGACAGATCACAAACTATGGCTACACCTTC CASSIPFRQITNYGYTF - TRBJ1-2 TRBV19 -
TGTGCCAGCAGCCTGGACAGGGACGGCACTGAAGCTTTCTTT CASSLDRDGTEAFF - TRBJ1-1 TRBV9 TRBD1
TGCAGTGCTAGTTCGGTCGGGGCCTACGAGCAGTACTTC CSASSVGAYEQYF - TRBJ2-7 TRBV20-1 -
TGTGCCAGCTCACTCTGGACAGACTCCTACGAGCAGTACTTC CASSLWTDSYEQYF - TRBJ2-7 TRBV18 -
TGCGCCAGCAGCTCCTACCTGACTAGCGGGGGCCCCCATGAGACCCAGTACTTC CASSSYLTSGGPHETQYF once TRBJ2-5 TRBV5-1 TRBD2
TGTGCCAGCAGCGGGACTAGCTCCCTAATACCCCAGTACTTC CASSGTSSLIPQYF - TRBJ2-5 TRBV9 TRBD2
TGCGCCAGCAGCCCAACAGGGGTTCAAGAGACCCAGTACTTC CASSPTGVQETQYF many TRBJ2-5 TRBV5-1 TRBD1
TGTGCCAGCAGTTTACAGCGGGGGACCCAGTACTTC CASSLQRGTQYF - TRBJ2-5 TRBV12-3/TRBV12-4 TRBD2
TGTGCCAGCTCACCCTCCCGGGGCGGGGAGCTGTTTTTT CASSPSRGGELFF - TRBJ2-2 TRBV6-5 -
TGTGCCAGCAGTTTGGCGGGCACAGATACGCAGTATTTT CASSLAGTDTQYF - TRBJ2-3 TRBV27 -
TGTGCCAGCAGCTTGGTAGCGGGGGGCTACAATGAGCAGTTCTTC CASSLVAGGYNEQFF - TRBJ2-1 TRBV7-2 TRBD2
TGTGCCAGCAGCCCCGCCCAGGGGGCGGATAATGAGCAGTTCTTC CASSPAQGADNEQFF - TRBJ2-1 TRBV3-1/TRBV3-2 TRBD1
TGTGCCATCAGTGTCTCTAGAGCGGAGAATCAGCCCCAGCATTTT CAISVSRAENQPQHF once TRBJ1-5 TRBV10-3 -
TGTGCCAGCAGTGACAGCTCGTACCAAGAGACCCAGTACTTC CASSDSSYQETQYF - TRBJ2-5 TRBV7-9 -
TGCGCCAGCAGCCTTTTGGGGACAGCCTCCTACGAGCAGTACTTC CASSLLGTASYEQYF - TRBJ2-7 TRBV5-1 TRBD1
TGTGCCAGCAGCAGGCTGGCCCCTGATAATTCACCCCTCCACTTT CASSRLAPDNSPLHF - TRBJ1-6 TRBV21-1 -
TGCGCCAGCGGAGGGGCAGGGTCGGGCACTGAAGCTTTCTTT CASGGAGSGTEAFF few TRBJ1-1 TRBV4-1 -
TGTGCCAGCTCACCAGGCCTGCAAGAGACCCAGTACTTC CASSPGLQETQYF - TRBJ2-5 TRBV18 -
TGCGCCAGCAGCTCTCTCAGGGCGACGAACACTGAAGCTTTCTTT CASSSLRATNTEAFF once TRBJ1-1 TRBV5-1 -
TGTGCCAGTAGTATACCTCCGGATGGCTACACCTTC CASSIPPDGYTF few TRBJ1-2 TRBV19 -
TGTGCCACCAGCGACTCCCCTACCTACGAGCAGTACTTC CATSDSPTYEQYF - TRBJ2-7 TRBV15 -
TGTGCCAGCAGTTTAGGCGGGGGGGCCGCAGAGACCCAGTACTTC CASSLGGGAAETQYF - TRBJ2-5 TRBV27 TRBD2
TGCGCCAGCAGCTGGGCGGCTAGCGGGACTAGCACAGATACGCAGTATTTT CASSWAASGTSTDTQYF - TRBJ2-3 TRBV5-1 TRBD2
TGCGCCAGCAGTGTTCGGACTCTACCTCCAAATGAGCAGTTCTTC CASSVRTLPPNEQFF - TRBJ2-1 TRBV10-1 -
TGTGCCAGCAGTTTCCGACCCCGGGGTGGCTACACCTTC CASSFRPRGGYTF - TRBJ1-2 TRBV3-1/TRBV3-2 -
TGTGCCAGCAGTTACTCTGGCTTTCGAAGCTCCTACGAGCAGTACTTC CASSYSGFRSSYEQYF - TRBJ2-7 TRBV6-5 -
TGTGCCAGCAGTCGGACAGGTGTTTCCTACGAGCAGTACTTC CASSRTGVSYEQYF many TRBJ2-7 TRBV7-9 TRBD1
TGTGCCAGTAGTATACAGGGCGGGACCTACAATGAGCAGTTCTTC CASSIQGGTYNEQFF - TRBJ2-1 TRBV19 -
TGCGCCAGCAGCCAGGACAGGAACTACTACGAGCAGTACTTC CASSQDRNYYEQYF - TRBJ2-7 TRBV4-3 TRBD1
TGTGCCAGCAGTGACAGGGGGCGTTTGGACGAAAAACTGTTTTTT CASSDRGRLDEKLFF - TRBJ1-4 TRBV2 TRBD1
TGCGCCAGCAGCTTGGGGACTCACCAAGAGACCCAGTACTTC CASSLGTHQETQYF - TRBJ2-5 TRBV5-1 -
TGTGCCAGCAGCTTAGGGTCCGGGATTAGCTATGGCTACACCTTC CASSLGSGISYGYTF few TRBJ1-2 TRBV7-9 -
TGTGCCAGCGGAAGACAGGGTTGGACTGAAGCTTTCTTT CASGRQGWTEAFF - TRBJ1-1 TRBV7-2 TRBD1
TGTGCCAGCAGCCAAGCAGGATTCGATGGTGGGGCTTTCTTT CASSQAGFDGGAFF - TRBJ1-1 TRBV16 -
TGCAGTGCTGGGAGCGGAAATGAGCAGTTCTTC CSAGSGNEQFF - TRBJ2-1 TRBV20-1 -
TGTGCCAGCAGTGAAATGATGCGGGCTAACTATGGCTACACCTTC CASSEMMRANYGYTF - TRBJ1-2 TRBV6-1 -
TGCGCCAGCAGCCAACCTCGACAGGGGGTGAACACCGGGGAGCTGTTTTTT CASSQPRQGVNTGELFF - TRBJ2-2 TRBV4-3 TRBD1
TGTGCCAGCTCACTCCGAGGGGGAGGGCCTGTGAAGACCCAGTACTTC CASSLRGGGPVKTQYF - TRBJ2-5 TRBV28 -
TGTGCCAGCAGTGAAAGACTCCGTCAGGATACGCAGTATTTT CASSERLRQDTQYF few TRBJ2-3 TRBV2 -
TGTGCCAGTAGTATAGATGTCGTCACTGAAGCTTTCTTT CASSIDVVTEAFF - TRBJ1-1 TRBV19 -